These 12 T cell receptor beta chains originate from one sample sequenced in a study of identical twins. TCRdb recomputed calls from the 5' RACE reads with MiXCR, one row per CDR3 protein. The sample contains 700,000 or so distinct CDR3 sequences, over 20% of which appear only once. The same sample was also used in a study of T cells expressing NK-cell markers.

Sequences were obtained from PBMCs. All receptors derive from a woman younger than 35 in good health.

This clonotype was observed a few times. For the CDR3, the DNA is TGCAGCGTTGAAGATCAAGACAGCTCCTACGAGCAGTACTTC. Translating it yields CSVEDQDSSYEQYF. V gene TRBV29-1 combines with J gene TRBJ2-7, with D perhaps matching TRBD1 (5 bases). The CDR3 is 14 amino acids. Germline CDR1 SQVTM, CDR2 ANQGSEA. The ends were cut back, 0 bases at V and 0 bases at J, with 9 bases in the middle.

This sequence joins TRBV30 and TRBJ2-7; 10 bases align to TRBD2. The V segment lost 3 bases and the J segment 6 bases; nucleotides outside the gene matches: 26. This CDR3 has 20 amino acids. Looked up from germline, CDR1 is GTSNPN and CDR2 is SVGIG (reference sequence). The CDR3 loop is CAWRHSPEREGQYPPREQYF. CDR3 sequence (DNA): TGTGCCTGGAGGCATAGCCCAGAGCGGGAGGGCCAATATCCCCCTCGCGAGCAGTACTTC.

Of note for this clonotype: This may arise from a read error, as a much more abundant clone is one base away. The J gene is TRBJ2-1, the V gene TRBV4-3; the match to TRBD2 covers 10 bases. This CDR3 has 15 amino acids. Germline lookup yields CDR1 LGHNA and CDR2 YSLEER. V lost 4 bases, J lost 5 bases, and 5 bases stayed unmatched. CDR3 sequence (DNA): TGCGCCAGCAGCCCAGGACTAGCGGACCACAATGAGCAGTTCTTC. It translates to CASSPGLADHNEQFF.

There are many counts of this clonotype. This chain joins TRBV6-5 and TRBJ2-7; TRBD2 aligns across 12 bases. The germline CDR1 and CDR2 sequences are MNHEY and SVGAGI. Trimming removed 0 bases from V and 7 bases from J; junction bases left unmatched: 7. The CDR3 is 16 residues long. CDR3 residues: CASSYSRTSGVYEQYF. CDR3 in DNA: TGTGCCAGCAGTTACTCAAGGACTAGCGGGGTGTATGAGCAGTACTTC.

This clonotype has more than one count but fewer than ten. This chain links TRBV5-8 with TRBJ2-1; 13 bases match TRBD2. Germline-derived CDR1 and CDR2 are SGHTS and YDEGEE. The ends lost 5 bases at V and 8 bases at J; junction bases unmatched: 7. This CDR3 is built from 15 residues. This chain's CDR3 is CASSYGLAGADEQFF. The CDR3 coding sequence is TGTGCCAGCAGTTATGGACTAGCGGGGGCAGATGAGCAGTTCTTC.

This chain joins TRBV10-3 and TRBJ2-7, with D perhaps TRBD2 (6 bases). CDR3 length: 12 amino acids. Germline values: CDR1 ENHRY, CDR2 SYGVKD. V was cut by 7 bases and J by 3 bases, with 10 bases left in between. This CDR3 is CAITEGGYEQYF. In nucleotides, the CDR3 is TGTGCCATCACAGAGGGAGGCTACGAGCAGTACTTC.

The chain is built from TRBV19 and TRBJ2-1, with D possibly TRBD2 on 6 matching bases. CDR3 length equals 16 residues. V lost 5 bases and J 5 bases, leaving 19 bases between the germline ends. Germline loops: CDR1 LNHDA, CDR2 SQIVND (reference sequence). As DNA, the CDR3 is TGTGCCAGTAGTCCCCTTATGGGCGGGGCTAACAATGAGCAGTTCTTC. Residues: CASSPLMGGANNEQFF.

The chain links TRBV6-2 or TRBV6-3 to TRBJ2-7; the D is unclear. The length of the CDR3 is 16 residues. Per germline, CDR1 MNHEY and CDR2 SVGEGT. Trimming stripped 3 bases from V and 1 base from J, with 16 bases between. In DNA, the CDR3 is TGTGCCAGCAGTTATATCGGCCTTCCCATTTCCTACGAGCAGTACTTC. As protein: CASSYIGLPISYEQYF.

This clonotype showed up just a few times. The chain couples TRBV10-3 to TRBJ2-7, with 7 nucleotides matching TRBD2. Looked up from germline, CDR1 is ENHRY and CDR2 is SYGVKD. The V gene end was trimmed by 6 bases and the J gene end by 2 bases; junction bases not matched to a gene: 4. CDR3 size: 13 residues. CDR3 in amino acids: CAIRSGTTYEQYF. In DNA form, the CDR3 reads TGTGCCATCAGGTCCGGGACTACCTACGAGCAGTACTTC.

This clonotype came up a few times. The chain joins TRBV6-6 to TRBJ2-7, with D hard to call. From germline, CDR1 is MNHNY and CDR2 SVGAGI (reference sequence). V shed 1 base and J shed 5 bases, with 6 bases lying between them. The CDR3 is 12 residues long. CDR3 sequence (DNA): TGTGCCAGCAGTTACTTCCTAGACGAGCAGTACTTC. This translates into CASSYFLDEQYF.

This clonotype was seen repeatedly, ten times or more. This chain uses TRBV12-3 or TRBV12-4 with TRBJ2-7, with a possible D match to TRBD1 (5 bases). This CDR3 is built from 13 residues. V was trimmed by 8 bases and J by 5 bases, leaving 16 bases between them. Here the CDR3 reads CASGLLGAHEQYF. In nucleotides, the CDR3 is TGTGCCAGCGGCCTCCTAGGGGCCCACGAGCAGTACTTC.

This clonotype was found a few times. This chain links TRBV2 with TRBJ2-7; 8 bases are a match to TRBD1. This CDR3 region has 16 residues. V lost 0 bases, J lost 1 base, and 5 bases stayed unmatched. CDR1 is SNHLY and CDR2 is FYNNEI in the germline V gene. The CDR3 is CASSEARGQASYEQYF. DNA for the CDR3: TGTGCCAGCAGTGAAGCCAGGGGACAGGCTTCCTACGAGCAGTACTTC.